Each of the 32 T cell receptor beta chains below was sequenced from the same sample in a study of T cell clones after liver transplantation (dated by TCRdb to about 2019). Library preparation employed the immunoSEQ multiplex PCR assay. In TCRdb, the immuneACCESS table is reduced to in-frame sequences with V and J assigned. These tables do not hold every clone; where another copy was compared, an unresolved V gene accounts for under half, and the others remain unexplained. This sample gives around 30,000 clones in total; around 94% of them show up just once. Around 26% of the sample is held by the ten biggest clonotypes. Sequencing was performed on CD8+ T cells from blood, taken 12 months after liver transplant. The receptors here all came from a human patient who received a liver transplant. Some T cells seen after a transplant may have their origin in the graft donor.

The chain joins TRBV27 to TRBJ2-3; a possible D gene is TRBD1 (6 bases). Between the trimmed V and J ends, which lost 8 bases and 4 bases, there was a span of 16 bases. Looked up from germline, CDR1 is MNHEY and CDR2 is SMNVEV (reference sequence). The CDR3 has 14 residues. CDR3 amino acids: CASGAQGWADTQYF. Here the CDR3 DNA reads TGTGCCAGCGGAGCCCAGGGGTGGGCAGATACGCAGTATTTT.

V gene TRBV2 combines with J gene TRBJ2-7; D is possibly TRBD2 (5 bases). V was trimmed by 2 bases and J by 1 base, leaving 15 bases between them. Germline values: CDR1 SNHLY, CDR2 FYNNEI. This CDR3 contains 16 residues. Here the CDR3 reads CASSEPSHATSYEQYF. Here the CDR3 DNA reads TGTGCCAGCAGTGAACCTAGCCACGCTACGTCCTACGAGCAGTACTTC. Drawing the rest from reference TRBV2 and TRBJ2-7, the complete variable domain is EPEVTQTPSHQVTQMGQEVILRCVPISNHLYFYWYRQILGQKVEFLVSFYNNEISEKSEIFDDQFSVERPDGSNFTLKIRSTKLEDSAMYFCASSEPSHATSYEQYFGPGTRLTVT.

This chain links TRBV11-3 with TRBJ2-7, with 8 bases aligning to TRBD1. Per germline, CDR1 SGHNT and CDR2 YENEEA. The length of the CDR3 is 15 residues. With V trimmed by 4 bases and J by 0 bases, 5 bases remained unmatched. CDR3 region: CASSSWTGTSYEQYF. In nucleotides, the CDR3 is TGTGCCAGCAGCTCCTGGACAGGGACCTCCTACGAGCAGTACTTC.

This clone is termed medium-sized. This sequence joins TRBV4-2 and TRBJ2-7; 12 positions agree with TRBD1. After removal of 0 bases from V and 7 bases from J, the junction contained 4 bases not matched to a gene. This CDR3 is 15 amino acids long. From germline, CDR1 is LGHNA and CDR2 YNFKEQ. The CDR3 DNA is TGTGCCAGCAGCCAAGACGGGACAGGGGGCGGGGAGCAGTACTTC. Its protein is CASSQDGTGGGEQYF.

This chain links TRBV27 with TRBJ1-3; the match to TRBD1 covers 9 bases. With V trimmed by 5 bases and J by 4 bases, 6 bases remained unmatched. The CDR3 is 15 residues long. Germline CDR1 and CDR2: MNHEY and SMNVEV (reference sequence). The CDR3 protein is CASSLGTGPGNTIYF. CDR3 coding DNA: TGTGCCAGCAGTCTCGGGACAGGGCCAGGAAACACCATATATTTT.

The chain combines TRBV6-5 with TRBJ2-3; D unclear. Germline V gene sequence: CDR1 MNHEY, CDR2 SVGAGI. V gave up 5 bases and J gave up 3 bases, with 15 bases separating them. This CDR3 is built from 15 residues. The CDR3 is CASSSPRRHTDTQYF. The CDR3 bases are TGTGCCAGCAGTAGTCCCCGACGCCATACAGATACGCAGTATTTT.

This clone is a singleton in its sample. The V gene is TRBV7-9, the J gene TRBJ2-7; D is possibly TRBD2 (5 bases). The germline V gene has CDR1 SEHNR and CDR2 FQNEAQ (reference sequence). This CDR3 is 14 amino acids long. V dropped 2 bases and J dropped 0 bases, with 8 bases sitting between them. The CDR3 DNA sequence: TGTGCCAGCAGCTTATCGGGGAGCTCCTACGAGCAGTACTTC. Translated: CASSLSGSSYEQYF.

The V and J genes are TRBV18 and TRBJ2-3, with TRBD2 matching over 8 bases. Germline-derived CDR1 and CDR2 are KGHSH and LQKENI. V lost 0 bases to trimming and J lost 6 bases; unmatched junction nucleotides: 8. This CDR3 is built from 16 residues. DNA for the CDR3: TGTGCCAGCTCACCACCTAGCGGGGAGTTTTTTGATACGCAGTATTTT. It codes for CASSPPSGEFFDTQYF.

The V and J genes are TRBV27 and TRBJ2-7, with 12 nucleotides matching TRBD2. V shed 6 bases and J 6 bases; nucleotides not matched to a gene: 12. CDR3 length: 16 amino acids. Looked up from germline, CDR1 is MNHEY and CDR2 is SMNVEV (reference sequence). CDR3 protein: CASRRTSGKGGGEQYF. The CDR3 bases are TGTGCCAGCAGGAGGACTAGCGGGAAGGGGGGGGGCGAGCAGTACTTC.

The chain has TRBV27 and TRBJ2-7; unclear D gene. Between the trimmed V and J ends, which lost 5 bases and 5 bases, there was a span of 7 bases. The V gene's germline CDR1 is MNHEY and CDR2 SMNVEV (reference sequence). The CDR3 is 11 amino acids. CDR3 region: CASSTGDEQYF. The CDR3 DNA is TGTGCCAGCAGTACCGGAGACGAGCAGTACTTC.

V is TRBV12-2 and J is TRBJ2-2; the DNA was not compared with TRBD1, the D call given in the table. TRBV12-2 is recorded as a pseudogene. This CDR3 has 19 amino acids. In DNA, the CDR3 is TGTGCAAGTCGCTTACCCGGACAGGAGAACATCTCCTGGGCCGGGGAGCTGTTTTTT. Translating gives CASRLPGQENISWAGELFF.

The chain joins TRBV12-5 to TRBJ1-1, with no clear D. CDR1 is LGHNT, CDR2 FRNRAP, per germline. The V and J ends lost 7 bases and 5 bases respectively, with 26 bases between them. CDR3 length: 17 amino acids. In DNA, the CDR3 is TGTGCTAGTGTTCCGAACCTGGGCAGTAGCTCTAAAACTGAAGCTTTCTTT. It specifies CASVPNLGSSSKTEAFF. The whole variable domain, filled in from reference TRBV12-5 and TRBJ1-1, reads DARVTQTPRHKVTEMGQEVTMRCQPILGHNTVFWYRQTMMQGLELLAYFRNRAPLDDSGMPKDRFSAEMPDATLATLKIQPSEPRDSAVYFCASVPNLGSSSKTEAFFGQGTRLTVV.

This clone appeared a single time. The chain has TRBV7-9 and TRBJ2-7, with 8 bases lining up with TRBD2. The V and J ends lost 6 bases and 5 bases, in that order; junction bases with no gene match: 12. The CDR3 is made up of 15 amino acids. CDR1 is SEHNR, CDR2 FQNEAQ, per germline (reference sequence). CDR3 in amino acids: CASRDITGGPHEQYF. CDR3 DNA sequence: TGTGCCAGCAGGGACATCACGGGAGGGCCGCACGAGCAGTACTTC.

This clone is a singleton in its sample. This sequence joins TRBV5-1 and TRBJ2-5; TRBD2 agrees at 9 bases. V lost 4 bases, J lost 2 bases, and 9 bases stayed unmatched. CDR1 and CDR2 from the germline V gene are SGHRS and YFSETQ. CDR3 length: 16 amino acids. CDR3 protein: CASSGLLAGIQETQYF. Here the CDR3 DNA reads TGCGCCAGCAGCGGCCTCCTAGCGGGGATACAAGAGACCCAGTACTTC.

This clone was recorded only once. CDR3 nucleotides: TGTGCCAGTAGTATCTTCCTGGAGACTACCTACGAGCAGTACTTC. Its translation is CASSIFLETTYEQYF. The chain joins TRBV19 to TRBJ2-7; D is possibly TRBD2 (5 bases). In germline, CDR1 is LNHDA, CDR2 SQIVND (reference sequence). The CDR3 is 15 amino acids. V gave up 3 bases and J gave up 2 bases, with 14 bases separating them.

The chain joins TRBV29-1 to TRBJ2-1, with 8 bases matching TRBD2. V dropped 4 bases and J dropped 10; count of bases not matched to a gene: 15. Germline CDR1 and CDR2: SQVTM and ANQGSEA. The CDR3 extends over 15 amino acids. CDR3 residues: CSVVGGLAGETEQFF. CDR3 bases: TGCAGCGTTGTAGGGGGGCTAGCGGGCGAAACGGAGCAGTTCTTC.

The chain carries TRBV11-2 and TRBJ2-7; either TRBD1 or TRBD2 may supply D (5 bases each). The germline V gene has CDR1 SGHAT and CDR2 FQNNGV. This CDR3 contains 14 residues. V was trimmed by 1 base and J by 4 bases, leaving 11 bases between them. As DNA, the CDR3 is TGTGCCAGCAGCTTAGGTCCCTGGGGGTACGAGCAGTACTTC. Residues: CASSLGPWGYEQYF.

The chain links TRBV2 to TRBJ2-7; 9 bases are a match to TRBD2. J was trimmed by 4 bases and V by 3 bases; bases with no gene match: 10. This CDR3 is 16 amino acids long. Germline V gene data show CDR1 as SNHLY and CDR2 as FYNNEI. CDR3 sequence (DNA): TGTGCCAGCAGTGAGGCTAGCGGGACCAAATTTTACGAGCAGTACTTC. Its protein product is CASSEASGTKFYEQYF.

This chain joins TRBV11-2 and TRBJ2-7; TRBD1 matches at 11 bases. After removal of 6 bases from V and 3 bases from J, the junction contained 7 bases not matched to a gene. The CDR3 covers 15 residues. Germline CDR1 reads SGHAT; CDR2 reads FQNNGV. The CDR3 sequence is CASSDGTGGIYEQYF. The CDR3 nucleotides are TGTGCCAGCAGTGACGGGACAGGGGGAATCTACGAGCAGTACTTC.

This rearrangement joins TRBV7-9 to TRBJ2-1, with TRBD2 identical over 7 bases. The CDR3 totals 15 residues. Germline V CDR1 and CDR2: SEHNR, FQNEAQ (reference sequence). With V trimmed by 4 bases and J by 0 bases, 3 bases remained unmatched. The CDR3 sequence is CASSSERDSYNEQFF. The CDR3, as DNA: TGTGCCAGCAGCTCCGAGCGGGACTCCTACAATGAGCAGTTCTTC.

The gene calls are TRBV28 and TRBJ2-3; 7 bases line up with TRBD1. CDR1 is MDHEN and CDR2 is SYDVKM in the germline V gene. The V gene end was trimmed by 1 base and the J gene end by 4 bases; junction bases not matched to a gene: 8. The CDR3 has 16 residues. The CDR3 DNA sequence: TGTGCCAGCAGTTTATTACAGGGGATGGGTTCAGATACGCAGTATTTT. This encodes CASSLLQGMGSDTQYF.

The chain uses TRBV25-1 and TRBJ1-1; 8 bases agree with TRBD1. The CDR3 has 13 amino acids. Trimming cost V 1 base and J 8 bases; bases outside gene matches: 3. The germline V gene encodes CDR1 MGHDK and CDR2 SYGVNS. The CDR3 bases are TGTGCCAGCAGTGAATGGGACAGGCCCGAAGCTTTCTTT. Its translation is CASSEWDRPEAFF.

This clone was detected once. The gene calls are TRBV9 and TRBJ2-3, with 8 bases fitting TRBD2. The V segment lost 4 bases and the J segment 7 bases; nucleotides outside the gene matches: 11. Germline-derived CDR1 and CDR2 are SGDLS and YYNGEE. This CDR3 contains 15 residues. The CDR3 protein is CASSLTSGLGNTQYF. DNA for the CDR3: TGTGCCAGCAGCCTCACTAGCGGACTAGGGAATACGCAGTATTTT.

The chain joins TRBV10-3 to TRBJ2-1; TRBD2 is a possible D gene (6 bases). This CDR3 spans 14 amino acids. Trimming took 3 bases from V and 3 from J, leaving 9 bases between them. Germline V gives CDR1 ENHRY, CDR2 SYGVKD. The CDR3 DNA sequence: TGTGCCATCAGTGACGGCGGGATCTACAATGAGCAGTTCTTC. It codes for CAISDGGIYNEQFF.

The CDR3 region is CASSQDPSWALNYGYTF. The CDR3 region has the DNA TGTGCCAGCAGCCAAGATCCTTCCTGGGCCCTCAACTATGGCTACACCTTC. The chain links TRBV14 to TRBJ1-2; the D is unclear. Germline-derived CDR1 and CDR2 are SGHDN and FVKESK. The length of the CDR3 is 17 residues. Trimming removed 0 bases at V and 2 bases at J, with 16 bases between.

This chain connects TRBV18 to TRBJ1-2, with D uncertain. CDR1 and CDR2 from the germline V gene are KGHSH and LQKENI. The germline V and J ends were trimmed by 2 bases and 12 bases, with 16 bases remaining between them. CDR3 size: 13 residues. The CDR3 DNA sequence: TGTGCCAGCTCACCAGCCGGGCTCGAGGTCCACACCTTC. The encoded protein is CASSPAGLEVHTF.

This rearrangement joins TRBV10-1 to TRBJ2-3; 12 bases align to TRBD2. Per the germline V gene, CDR1 is WNHNN and CDR2 is SYGVQD (reference sequence). J lost 0 bases, V lost 2 bases, and 3 bases had no gene match. The CDR3 totals 17 residues. CDR3 sequence (DNA): TGCGCCAGCAGTGAGAGGACTAGCGGGGACAGCACAGATACGCAGTATTTT. Protein: CASSERTSGDSTDTQYF.

V usage is TRBV6-5 and J usage is TRBJ2-1, with TRBD2 identical over 7 bases. The CDR3 length is 15 residues. Germline CDR1 reads MNHEY; CDR2 reads SVGAGI. Germline trimming cut 8 bases from V and 8 bases from J; bases unmatched to any gene: 15. The CDR3 DNA is TGTGCCAGCTCCCAACCGGGGGGTTGGATCGATGAGCAGTTCTTC. Residues: CASSQPGGWIDEQFF.

The gene calls are TRBV7-9 and TRBJ2-7; the match to TRBD2 covers 7 bases. From germline, CDR1 is SEHNR and CDR2 FQNEAQ (reference sequence). This CDR3 is built from 13 residues. Unmatched junction bases numbered 3, after V lost 6 bases and J lost 1 base. CDR3 nucleotides: TGTGCCAGCAGGGCTAGCGGATCCTACGAGCAGTACTTC. Its protein is CASRASGSYEQYF.

The chain links TRBV19 to TRBJ1-1; no clear D. V was trimmed by 7 bases and J by 2 bases, leaving 5 bases between them. The CDR3 runs to 11 residues. CDR1 is LNHDA and CDR2 is SQIVND in the germline V gene (reference sequence). CDR3 bases: TGTGCCAGTATTTTCAACACTGAAGCTTTCTTT. It translates to CASIFNTEAFF.

The chain employs TRBV19 and TRBJ1-2, with D perhaps TRBD1 (5 bases). Germline loops: CDR1 LNHDA, CDR2 SQIVND (reference sequence). This CDR3 comprises 13 residues. V lost 5 bases to trimming and J lost 3 bases, with 10 bases between them. The CDR3 bases are TGTGCCAGTAGTCCGACAGAACACTATGGCTACACCTTC. This encodes CASSPTEHYGYTF.

The chain joins TRBV27 to TRBJ2-3; D is undetermined. Germline values: CDR1 MNHEY, CDR2 SMNVEV (reference sequence). This CDR3 contains 15 residues. The V end lost 8 bases, the J end lost 4 bases, and 19 bases lay between the germline ends. CDR3 in DNA: TGTGCCAGCGCACCGGAGTTCTTCTCCGCAGATACGCAGTATTTT. Its translation is CASAPEFFSADTQYF.